This is a list of T cell receptor beta chains from one sample in a study of blood T cell repertoires in COVID-19. Sequenced by immunoSEQ multiplex PCR; TCRdb stores in-frame clones only, minus some. The repertoire includes tens of thousands of clones, approximately 86% of them detected once, and roughly 15% sits in the top ten. The sample comprised peripheral blood. These receptors all come from a male donor with acute or convalescent COVID-19. CDR3s include the opening cysteine and the closing phenylalanine or tryptophan. Fields, in order: D gene, clone size, V gene, J gene, CDR3 DNA, CDR3 protein. The D gene is left open where the match is weak. Size values are once, few and many counts, or a class for expanded clones, and some rows have none.

>TRBD1|few|TRBV2|TRBJ2-2
TGTGCCAGCAGCCGGACAGGGCACACCGGGGAGCTGTTTTTT
CASSRTGHTGELFF
>TRBD1|once|TRBV5-1|TRBJ2-5
TGCGCCAGCAAAACCGGACAGGGGGTTTCAGAGACCCAGTACTTC
CASKTGQGVSETQYF
>TRBD1|NA|TRBV6-2/TRBV6-3|TRBJ1-1
TGTGCCAGCAGACCTGGGGACAGACTGAACACTGAAGCTTTCTTT
CASRPGDRLNTEAFF
>NA|NA|TRBV7-2|TRBJ2-2
TGTGCCAGCTCGACAGGAGCGAACACCGGGGAGCTGTTTTTT
CASSTGANTGELFF
>NA|NA|TRBV21-1|TRBJ2-7
TGTGCCAGCAGCAAAGATGGACTAGCGGGAGTCGAGCAGTACTTC
CASSKDGLAGVEQYF
>TRBD2|NA|TRBV9|TRBJ2-1
TGTGCCAGCAGCGTCCAAATCTCAGCGGGGGGATCCTACAATGAGCAGTTCTTC
CASSVQISAGGSYNEQFF
>TRBD1|NA|TRBV5-1|TRBJ1-6
TGCGCCAGCAGCCCCGGGACAGGGGGATCACCCCTCCACTTT
CASSPGTGGSPLHF
>NA|NA|TRBV19|TRBJ2-7
TGTGCCAGTAGTACCGGGATTGCGGGGGCCGAGCAGTACTTC
CASSTGIAGAEQYF
>NA|NA|TRBV5-1|TRBJ1-5
TGCGCCAGCAGGTTAGACAGTAATCAGCCCCAGCATTTT
CASRLDSNQPQHF
>NA|NA|TRBV28|TRBJ2-3
TGTGCCAGCAGCCCCTCTATGCGCACAGATACGCAGTATTTT
CASSPSMRTDTQYF
>TRBD2|NA|TRBV3-1/TRBV3-2|TRBJ2-5
TGTGCCAGCAGCCCCAGCTCGGCGGGGGGACGAGAGACCCAGTACTTC
CASSPSSAGGRETQYF
>NA|NA|TRBV2|TRBJ2-3
TGTGCCAGCAGCGGGCCCCGTGGGAGTACAGATACGCAGTATTTT
CASSGPRGSTDTQYF
>NA|NA|TRBV3-1/TRBV3-2|TRBJ1-1
TGTGCCAGCAGCCCCCGGAGGAACACTGAAGCTTTCTTT
CASSPRRNTEAFF
>NA|NA|TRBV27|TRBJ1-1
TGTGCCAGCAGTTTAAAAGCGGGCGGGGGCCTGAACACTGAAGCTTTCTTT
CASSLKAGGGLNTEAFF
>NA|NA|TRBV5-1|TRBJ1-1
TGCGCCAGCAGCGTGGACAGAGAAAACACTGAAGCTTTCTTT
CASSVDRENTEAFF
>NA|NA|TRBV19|TRBJ1-3
TGTGCCAGTAGTACTCAAGGACAGAGAGGAAACACCATATATTTT
CASSTQGQRGNTIYF
>TRBD1|NA|TRBV29-1|TRBJ1-4
TGCAGCGTTGGTGGGACAGGGGCTGAAAAACTGTTTTTT
CSVGGTGAEKLFF
>NA|NA|TRBV10-3|TRBJ2-1
TGTGCCATCAGTGGGGCAGGGGTTAACGAGCAGTTCTTC
CAISGAGVNEQFF
>TRBD1|NA|TRBV11-2|TRBJ1-6
TGTGCCAGCAGCCTCGGGACAGGGATATCTTCACCCCTCCACTTT
CASSLGTGISSPLHF
>TRBD2|NA|TRBV5-4|TRBJ2-3
TGTGCCAGCAGCCCACCAGCGGGGCCCGCAGATACGCAGTATTTT
CASSPPAGPADTQYF
>NA|NA|TRBV29-1|TRBJ1-6
TGCAGCGTTGCGGGGGGCACGGATTCACCCCTCCACTTT
CSVAGGTDSPLHF
>NA|NA|TRBV6-1|TRBJ1-4
TGTGCCAGCAATCAGGGTGGCGAAAAACTGTTTTTT
CASNQGGEKLFF
>TRBD2|NA|TRBV7-6|TRBJ2-5
TGTGCCAGCAGCTTAGCAGCGGGGGGGCAAGAGACCCAGTACTTC
CASSLAAGGQETQYF
>TRBD1|NA|TRBV27|TRBJ1-5
TGTGCCAGCAGTTTATTTAGGGGGACAGGCAATCAGCCCCAGCATTTT
CASSLFRGTGNQPQHF
>NA|NA|TRBV11-1|TRBJ1-4
TGTGCCAGCAGCTCCAGGCCGGGGGCAACTAATGAAAAACTGTTTTTT
CASSSRPGATNEKLFF
>NA|NA|TRBV7-2|TRBJ2-4
TGTGCCAGCAGCCCCAGCGGTGGGGAGCTGGCCAAAAACATTCAGTACTTC
CASSPSGGELAKNIQYF
>TRBD2|NA|TRBV5-1|TRBJ2-5
TGCGCCAGCAGCTTACTGTCTAGCGGGCCAGAGACCCAGTACTTC
CASSLLSSGPETQYF
>NA|NA|TRBV11-2|TRBJ1-4
TGTGCCAGCAGCTTAGATGCCGGGAATGAAAAACTGTTTTTT
CASSLDAGNEKLFF
>NA|NA|TRBV25-1|TRBJ2-2
TGTGCCAGCATCACTCCGAACACCGGGGAGCTGTTTTTT
CASITPNTGELFF
>NA|NA|TRBV30|TRBJ1-2
TGTGCCTGGAGTGTATCGGGCTATGGCTACACCTTC
CAWSVSGYGYTF
>NA|NA|TRBV4-2|TRBJ1-6
TGTGCCAGCAGCCAAGATGGGCAGCCTAATTCACCCCTCCACTTT
CASSQDGQPNSPLHF
>NA|NA|TRBV15|TRBJ1-1
TGTGCCACCAGCAAGACCGGGAGGAACACTGAAGCTTTCTTT
CATSKTGRNTEAFF
>NA|once|TRBV6-2/TRBV6-3|TRBJ2-7
TGTGCCAGCAGCAAACAGGCGGAGTCCCGCGAGCAGTACTTC
CASSKQAESREQYF
>NA|medium-sized|TRBV12-3/TRBV12-4|TRBJ1-5
TGTGCCAGCAGTTTTATTAGCAATCAGCCCCAGCATTTT
CASSFISNQPQHF
>NA|NA|TRBV7-8|TRBJ2-6
TGTGCCAGCAGCTTAGTTGCAGGGCTTTCCTCTGGGGCCAACGTCCTGACTTTC
CASSLVAGLSSGANVLTF
>NA|NA|TRBV6-5|TRBJ1-1
TGTGCCAGCACGAACCCCGATTGGGGCAACACTGAAGCTTTCTTT
CASTNPDWGNTEAFF
>NA|NA|TRBV5-1|TRBJ1-4
TGCGCCAGCAGCACGGGTGATCAAAATGAAAAACTGTTTTTT
CASSTGDQNEKLFF
>NA|NA|TRBV4-1|TRBJ1-1
TGCGCCAGCAGCCGCCCGGGATCCGAAGTGTACTTT
CASSRPGSEVYF
>NA|NA|TRBV12-3/TRBV12-4|TRBJ1-2
TGTGCCAGCAAACGGGGGGGCGGAATGGGCTACACCTTC
CASKRGGGMGYTF
>TRBD1|NA|TRBV6-5|TRBJ1-1
TGTGCCAGCAAAGACAGGGGCGAAGCTTTCTTT
CASKDRGEAFF
>TRBD2|once|TRBV15|TRBJ2-3
TGTGCCACCAGCAGAGATCCTGGACTAGCGGGAGGCACAGATACGCAGTATTTT
CATSRDPGLAGGTDTQYF
>TRBD1|NA|TRBV5-1|TRBJ2-5
TGCGCCAGCAGCCTCGGGACAGAAGAGACCCAGTACTTC
CASSLGTEETQYF
>TRBD1|NA|TRBV30|TRBJ1-4
TGTGCCTGGAGTACGCTGACAGGGCCGGCAGAAAAACTGTTTTTT
CAWSTLTGPAEKLFF
>TRBD2|NA|TRBV9|TRBJ2-1
TGTGCCAGCAGCGTAGAGTTGCGGGGGGGTCGGAATGAGCAGTTCTTC
CASSVELRGGRNEQFF
>TRBD1|few|TRBV2|TRBJ1-1
TGTGCCAGCAGTGAAGACAGGGGAGGCACTGAAGCTTTCTTT
CASSEDRGGTEAFF
>NA|NA|TRBV7-9|TRBJ1-4
TGTGCCAGCAGATACGGGGAGGATGAAAAACTGTTTTTT
CASRYGEDEKLFF
>TRBD1|NA|TRBV5-4|TRBJ1-2
TGTGCCAGCAGCACGGCCACCGGGACAGACTATGGCTACACCTTC
CASSTATGTDYGYTF
>NA|NA|TRBV19|TRBJ1-1
TGTGCCAGTAGTGCGGCGGGGAACACTGAAGCTTTCTTT
CASSAAGNTEAFF
>TRBD2|NA|TRBV9|TRBJ2-3
TGTGCCAGCAGCGAGGGCGAGCGGGGTGGGCAGGGTGATACGCAGTATTTT
CASSEGERGGQGDTQYF
>TRBD1|NA|TRBV19|TRBJ1-5
TGTGCCAGTAGCCGGGACAGAGCTATAATTAAGGATCAGCCCCAGCATTTT
CASSRDRAIIKDQPQHF
>TRBD1|NA|TRBV18|TRBJ2-5
TGTGCCAGCTCAGCAGGACAGGGGGTTCAAGAGACCCAGTACTTC
CASSAGQGVQETQYF
>TRBD1|NA|TRBV7-9|TRBJ2-2
TGTGCCAGCAGCTTAGGGACAGGGGACACCGGGGAGCTGTTTTTT
CASSLGTGDTGELFF
>TRBD2|NA|TRBV19|TRBJ2-3
TGTGCCAGTAGTATACTAGCGGCTAGCACAGATACGCAGTATTTT
CASSILAASTDTQYF
>NA|NA|TRBV5-1|TRBJ2-1
TGCGCCAGCAGCTTGGGATCGGGGGTCAGGGAGCAGTTCTTC
CASSLGSGVREQFF
>NA|NA|TRBV3-1/TRBV3-2|TRBJ2-7
TGTGCCAGCAGCCTGGAGGCCTACGAGCAGTACTTC
CASSLEAYEQYF
>NA|NA|TRBV9|TRBJ2-7
TGTGCCAGCAGCTCTAGTTGGGGGCCGGGCGAGCAGTACTTC
CASSSSWGPGEQYF
>TRBD1|NA|TRBV28|TRBJ1-4
TGTGCCAGCAGGACACAGGGGGCTTTTCGTGAAAAACTGTTTTTT
CASRTQGAFREKLFF
>TRBD2|NA|TRBV11-1|TRBJ2-7
TGTGCCAGCAGCTTACTAGGTGGGACTAGCTCCTACGAGCAGTACTTC
CASSLLGGTSSYEQYF